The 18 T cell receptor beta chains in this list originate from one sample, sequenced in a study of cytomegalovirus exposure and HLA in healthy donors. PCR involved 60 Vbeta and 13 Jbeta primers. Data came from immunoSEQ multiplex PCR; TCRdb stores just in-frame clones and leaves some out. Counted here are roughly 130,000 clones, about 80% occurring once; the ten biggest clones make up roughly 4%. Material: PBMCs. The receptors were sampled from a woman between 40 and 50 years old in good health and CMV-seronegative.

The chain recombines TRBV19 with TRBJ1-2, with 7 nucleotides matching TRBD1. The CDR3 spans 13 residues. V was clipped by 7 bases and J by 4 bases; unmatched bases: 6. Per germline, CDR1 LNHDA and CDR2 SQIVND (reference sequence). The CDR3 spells CASTIRDSYGYTF. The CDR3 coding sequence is TGTGCCAGTACCATCCGGGACAGCTATGGCTACACCTTC.

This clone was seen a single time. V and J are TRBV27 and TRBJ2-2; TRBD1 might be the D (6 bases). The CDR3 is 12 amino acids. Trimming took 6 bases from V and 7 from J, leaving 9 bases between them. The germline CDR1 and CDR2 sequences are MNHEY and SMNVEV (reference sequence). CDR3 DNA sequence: TGTGCCAGCAGAATAGGGGGCGGGGAGCTGTTTTTT. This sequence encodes CASRIGGGELFF.

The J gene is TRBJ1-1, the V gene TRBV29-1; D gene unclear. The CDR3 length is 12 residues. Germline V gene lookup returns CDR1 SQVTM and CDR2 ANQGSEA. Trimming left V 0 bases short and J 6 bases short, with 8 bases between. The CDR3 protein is CSVEDQSAEAFF. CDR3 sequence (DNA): TGCAGCGTTGAAGATCAGTCAGCTGAAGCTTTCTTT. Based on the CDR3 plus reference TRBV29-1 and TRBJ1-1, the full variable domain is SAVISQKPSRDICQRGTSLTIQCQVDSQVTMMFWYRQQPGQSLTLIATANQGSEATYESGFVIDKFPISRPNLTFSTLTVSNMSPEDSSIYLCSVEDQSAEAFFGQGTRLTVV.

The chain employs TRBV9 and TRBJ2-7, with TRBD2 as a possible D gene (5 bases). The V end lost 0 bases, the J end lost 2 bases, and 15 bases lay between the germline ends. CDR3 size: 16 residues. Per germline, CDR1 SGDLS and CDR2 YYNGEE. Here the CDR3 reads CASSVEDSSGAYEQYF. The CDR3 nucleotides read TGTGCCAGCAGCGTAGAGGACTCCTCCGGGGCCTACGAGCAGTACTTC. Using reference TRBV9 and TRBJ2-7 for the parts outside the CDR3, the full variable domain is DSGVTQTPKHLITATGQRVTLRCSPRSGDLSVYWYQQSLDQGLQFLIQYYNGEERAKGNILERFSAQQFPDLHSELNLSSLELGDSALYFCASSVEDSSGAYEQYFGPGTRLTVT.

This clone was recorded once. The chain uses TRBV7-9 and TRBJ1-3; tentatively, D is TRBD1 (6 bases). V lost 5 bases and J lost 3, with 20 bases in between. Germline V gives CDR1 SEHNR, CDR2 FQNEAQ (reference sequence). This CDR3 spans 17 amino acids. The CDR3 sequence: CASSTTRQEGSGNTIYF. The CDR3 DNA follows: TGTGCCAGCAGCACCACCCGACAGGAAGGGAGTGGAAACACCATATATTTT.

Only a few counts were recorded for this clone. CDR3: CASSIDSLSYNEQFF. The CDR3 DNA follows: TGTGCCAGTAGTATAGACTCCCTCTCCTACAATGAGCAGTTCTTC. This chain joins TRBV19 and TRBJ2-1; no clear D gene. CDR3 length: 15 residues. Germline values: CDR1 LNHDA, CDR2 SQIVND (reference sequence). With 0 bases removed from V and 0 bases from J, the gap between germline ends came to 6 bases.

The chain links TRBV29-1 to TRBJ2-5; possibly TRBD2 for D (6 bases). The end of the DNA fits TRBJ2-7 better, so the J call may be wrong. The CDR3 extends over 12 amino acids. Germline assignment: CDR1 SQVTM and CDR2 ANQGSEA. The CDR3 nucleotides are TGCAGCGCACGGGAGAACTCCTACGAGCAGTACTTC. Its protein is CSARENSYEQYF.

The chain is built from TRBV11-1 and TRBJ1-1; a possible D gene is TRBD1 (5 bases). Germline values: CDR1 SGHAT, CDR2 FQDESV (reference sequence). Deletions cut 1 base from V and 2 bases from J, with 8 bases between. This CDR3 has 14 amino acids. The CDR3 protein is CASSLGTINTEAFF. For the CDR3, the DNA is TGTGCCAGCAGCTTAGGGACAATAAACACTGAAGCTTTCTTT.

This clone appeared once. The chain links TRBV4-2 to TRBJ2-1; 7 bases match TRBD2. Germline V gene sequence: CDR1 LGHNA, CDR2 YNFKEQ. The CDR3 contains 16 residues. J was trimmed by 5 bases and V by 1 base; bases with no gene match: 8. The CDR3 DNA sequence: TGTGCCAGCAGCCAAGCGCTAGCGGAAAAGGACAATGAGCAGTTCTTC. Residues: CASSQALAEKDNEQFF.

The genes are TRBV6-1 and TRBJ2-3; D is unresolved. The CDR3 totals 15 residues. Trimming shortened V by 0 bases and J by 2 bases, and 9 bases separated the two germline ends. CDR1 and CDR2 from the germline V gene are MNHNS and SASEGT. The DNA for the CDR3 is TGTGCCAGCAGTGAAGCCCGCAGGCTCACAGATACGCAGTATTTT. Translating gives CASSEARRLTDTQYF.

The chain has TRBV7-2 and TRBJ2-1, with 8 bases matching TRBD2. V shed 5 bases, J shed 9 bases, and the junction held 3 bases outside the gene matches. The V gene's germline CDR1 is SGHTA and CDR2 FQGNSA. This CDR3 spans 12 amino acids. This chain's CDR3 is CASSGTSPEQFF. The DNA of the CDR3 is TGTGCCAGCAGCGGGACTAGTCCTGAGCAGTTCTTC.

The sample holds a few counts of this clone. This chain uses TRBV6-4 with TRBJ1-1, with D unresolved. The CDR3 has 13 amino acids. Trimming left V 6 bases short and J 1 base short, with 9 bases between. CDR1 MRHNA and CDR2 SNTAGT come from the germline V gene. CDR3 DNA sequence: TGTGCCAGCAGAACCTCAGAGAACACTGAAGCTTTCTTT. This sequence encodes CASRTSENTEAFF.

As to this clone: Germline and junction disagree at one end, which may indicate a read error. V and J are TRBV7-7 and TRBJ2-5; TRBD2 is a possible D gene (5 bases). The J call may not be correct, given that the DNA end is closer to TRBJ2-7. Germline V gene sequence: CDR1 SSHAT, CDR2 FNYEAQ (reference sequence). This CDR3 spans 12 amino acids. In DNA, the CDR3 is TGTGCTAGCAGCTCCCGGGATTACGAGCAGTACTTC. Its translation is CASSSRDYEQYF.

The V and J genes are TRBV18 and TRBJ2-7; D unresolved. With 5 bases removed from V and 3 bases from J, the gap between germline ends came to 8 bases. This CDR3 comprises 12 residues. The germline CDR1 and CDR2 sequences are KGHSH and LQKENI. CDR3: CASSGPRYEQYF. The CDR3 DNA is TGTGCCAGCTCAGGGCCGCGCTACGAGCAGTACTTC.

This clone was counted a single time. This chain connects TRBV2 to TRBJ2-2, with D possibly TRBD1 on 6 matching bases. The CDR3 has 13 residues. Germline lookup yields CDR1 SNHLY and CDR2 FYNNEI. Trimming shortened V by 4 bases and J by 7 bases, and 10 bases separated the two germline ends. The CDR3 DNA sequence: TGTGCCAGCAGTGCCAGGGGCGACGGGGAGCTGTTTTTT. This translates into CASSARGDGELFF.

In nucleotides, the CDR3 is TGCAGCGTGCCGGGACAGGGTCACACTGAAGCTTTCTTT. Protein sequence: CSVPGQGHTEAFF. V and J are TRBV29-1 and TRBJ1-1, with TRBD1 matching over 9 bases. The CDR3 has 13 amino acids. Germline V lookup: CDR1 SQVTM, CDR2 ANQGSEA. The V segment lost 6 bases and the J segment 3 bases; nucleotides outside the gene matches: 5. Drawing the rest from reference TRBV29-1 and TRBJ1-1, the complete variable domain is SAVISQKPSRDICQRGTSLTIQCQVDSQVTMMFWYRQQPGQSLTLIATANQGSEATYESGFVIDKFPISRPNLTFSTLTVSNMSPEDSSIYLCSVPGQGHTEAFFGQGTRLTVV.

CDR3 loop: CASSLQGWPQHF. In DNA, the CDR3 is TGTGCCAGCAGCTTACAGGGTTGGCCCCAGCATTTT. The chain couples TRBV7-2 to TRBJ1-5, with a weak D call TRBD1 (5 bases). The V gene's germline CDR1 is SGHTA and CDR2 FQGNSA. V was shortened by 2 bases and J by 9 bases, with 8 bases between the two germline ends. The CDR3 contains 12 residues.

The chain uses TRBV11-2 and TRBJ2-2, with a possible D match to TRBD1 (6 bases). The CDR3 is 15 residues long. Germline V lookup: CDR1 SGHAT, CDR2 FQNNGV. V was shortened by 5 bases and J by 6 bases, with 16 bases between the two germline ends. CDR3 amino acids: CASSMQQGTAGELFF. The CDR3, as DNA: TGTGCCAGCAGCATGCAACAGGGTACCGCCGGGGAGCTGTTTTTT.